The rows below give T cell receptor beta chains drawn from one sample of a study of blood T cell repertoires in COVID-19. Clones were read by immunoSEQ multiplex PCR, and TCRdb kept only the in-frame ones, dropping some. The data show under 200,000 clones, less than 90% seen once. Sample: peripheral blood. The receptors were sampled from a woman in her 70s with acute or convalescent COVID-19. CDR3s include the opening cysteine and the closing phenylalanine or tryptophan. The order of the fields is J gene, V gene, CDR3 length, CDR3 protein.

>TRBJ2-7|TRBV7-3|16
CASSPDGNFPPYEQYF
>TRBJ1-2|TRBV9|14
CASSVGDRGYGYTF
>TRBJ1-5|TRBV6-2/TRBV6-3|14
CASSSTGRFQPQHF
>TRBJ2-5|TRBV5-1|15
CASSLYQGAGETQYF
>TRBJ2-1|TRBV29-1|11
CSDRDSGEQFF
>TRBJ2-7|TRBV5-4|16
CASSGVGVAGSYEQYF
>TRBJ1-3|TRBV3-1/TRBV3-2|15
CASSAAGGGANTIYF
>TRBJ1-2|TRBV19|13
CASSILQGGGYTF
>TRBJ2-2|TRBV5-6|16
CASSLRQGERAGELFF
>TRBJ2-7|TRBV9|11
CASSGGAFPYF
>TRBJ1-2|TRBV3-1/TRBV3-2|14
CASSHWTGEHGYTF
>TRBJ2-2|TRBV5-1|16
CASSFGSAQNTGELFF
>TRBJ1-4|TRBV6-6|16
CASSPTTGGTNEKLFF
>TRBJ2-2|TRBV5-4|14
CASSPGHNTGELFF
>TRBJ1-5|TRBV27|14
CASRLTGGNQPQHF
>TRBJ1-3|TRBV7-9|16
CASSPWGGASGNTIYF
>TRBJ1-5|TRBV18|14
CASSPTGPYQPQHF
>TRBJ1-1|TRBV3-1/TRBV3-2|15
CASSQDAGWNTEAFF
>TRBJ1-3|TRBV6-5|14
CASRPRYSGNTIYF
>TRBJ2-7|TRBV24-1|13
CATSEGSLYEQYF
>TRBJ1-3|TRBV6-5|15
CASSYAGEIGNTIYF
>TRBJ2-3|TRBV5-1|16
CASSSADSARTDTQYF
>TRBJ1-2|TRBV18|14
CASSEKTGNYGYTF
>TRBJ2-7|TRBV3-1/TRBV3-2|16
CASSSWSPGGSGEQYF
>TRBJ2-2|TRBV7-3|13
CASSLTATGELFF
>TRBJ2-3|TRBV4-3|16
CASSQGASGRRDTQYF
>TRBJ1-1|TRBV10-2|14
CATQAGKSNAEAFF
>TRBJ1-1|TRBV7-2|13
CASSYGLNTEAFF
>TRBJ1-2|TRBV12-3/TRBV12-4|13
CASSFEGVNGYTF
>TRBJ1-6|TRBV3-1/TRBV3-2|16
CASRTTLQGFNSPLHF
>TRBJ1-5|TRBV7-8|14
CASSVRQGGQPQHF
>TRBJ2-3|TRBV5-5|14
CASSLTSGADTQYF
>TRBJ1-1|TRBV27|14
CASSPDRGTTEAFF
>TRBJ2-1|TRBV5-4|15
CASSPDRGSYNEQFF
>TRBJ2-5|TRBV5-6|13
CASSSQGKETQYF
>TRBJ1-2|TRBV6-1|12
CASSETRDGYTF
>TRBJ1-2|TRBV24-1|16
CATTETGRRANYGYTF
>TRBJ1-2|TRBV2|12
CASSESRRGYTF
>TRBJ2-3|TRBV21-1|12
CAKQGLADTQYF
>TRBJ1-6|TRBV3-1/TRBV3-2|14
CASSHWEGNSPLHF
>TRBJ2-3|TRBV15|14
CATSRDRGSDTQYF
>TRBJ2-7|TRBV28|15
CASSTSGGRIYEQYF
>TRBJ1-2|TRBV10-3|12
CAISPDRNGYTF
>TRBJ2-1|TRBV12-3/TRBV12-4|13
CASSFGGINEQFF
>TRBJ1-2|TRBV5-6|14
CASRPQGARYGYTF
>TRBJ1-5|TRBV6-1|17
CASSDRGWGSGNQPQHF
>TRBJ1-2|TRBV28|17
CASGPGAQGGSFYGYTF
>TRBJ1-4|TRBV5-8|15
CASSPTGTHNEKLFF
>TRBJ2-3|TRBV18|16
CASSPMREDGTDTQYF
>TRBJ2-3|TRBV19|16
CASSEPRGLAFYTQYF
>TRBJ2-7|TRBV6-5|14
CASSYTGGGYEQYF
>TRBJ1-2|TRBV24-1|15
CATSDPGQGAYGYTF
>TRBJ2-7|TRBV2|14
CASSGQGRSYEQYF
>TRBJ2-7|TRBV7-7|15
CASSFGDRGAYEQYF
>TRBJ1-5|TRBV19|17
CASSTFKRGSMNQPQHF
>TRBJ1-1|TRBV7-8|17
CASSLGAPGQRNTEAFF